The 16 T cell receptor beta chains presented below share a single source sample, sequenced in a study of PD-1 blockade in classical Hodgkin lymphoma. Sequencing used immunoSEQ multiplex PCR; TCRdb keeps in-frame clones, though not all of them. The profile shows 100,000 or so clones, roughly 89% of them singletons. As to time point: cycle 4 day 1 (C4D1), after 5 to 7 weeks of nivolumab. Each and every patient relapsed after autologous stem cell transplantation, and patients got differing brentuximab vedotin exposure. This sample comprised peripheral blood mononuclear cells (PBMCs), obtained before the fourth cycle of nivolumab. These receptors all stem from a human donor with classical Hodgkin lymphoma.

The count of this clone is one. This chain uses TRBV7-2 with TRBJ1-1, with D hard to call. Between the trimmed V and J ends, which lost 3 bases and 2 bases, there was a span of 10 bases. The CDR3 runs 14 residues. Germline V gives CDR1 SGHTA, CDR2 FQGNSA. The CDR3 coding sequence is TGTGCCAGCAGCTTCTATTCAGGCAACACTGAAGCTTTCTTT. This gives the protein CASSFYSGNTEAFF.

CDR3 bases: TGTGCCAGCAGCTCATCTATTCCGGGACAGAGAGAGGGGCTGTTTTTT. This encodes CASSSSIPGQREGLFF. The rearrangement links TRBV5-4 to TRBJ2-2; 7 bases match TRBD1. There are 16 residues in the CDR3. V lost 3 bases, J lost 13 bases, and 18 bases stayed unmatched. In germline, CDR1 is SGHNT, CDR2 YYREEE (reference sequence).

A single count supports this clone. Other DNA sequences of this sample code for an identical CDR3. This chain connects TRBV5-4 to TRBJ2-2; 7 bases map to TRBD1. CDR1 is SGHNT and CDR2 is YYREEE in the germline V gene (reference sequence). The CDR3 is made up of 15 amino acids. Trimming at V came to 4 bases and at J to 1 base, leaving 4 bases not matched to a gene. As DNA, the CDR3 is TGTGCCAGCAGCCCAGACAGGGTGAACACCGGGGAGCTGTTTTTT. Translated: CASSPDRVNTGELFF.

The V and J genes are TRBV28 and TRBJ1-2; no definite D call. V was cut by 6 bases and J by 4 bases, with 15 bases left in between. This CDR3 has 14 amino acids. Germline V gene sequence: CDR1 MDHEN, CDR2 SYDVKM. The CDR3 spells CASSFSSSGYGYTF. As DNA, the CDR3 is TGTGCCAGCAGCTTCTCAAGCAGCGGCTATGGCTACACCTTC.

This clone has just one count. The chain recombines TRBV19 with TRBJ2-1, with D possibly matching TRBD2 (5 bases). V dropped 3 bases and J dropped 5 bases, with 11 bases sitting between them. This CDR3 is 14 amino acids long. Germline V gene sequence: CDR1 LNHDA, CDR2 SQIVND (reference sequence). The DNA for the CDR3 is TGTGCCAGTAGTATTAGGTTCGGGGACAATGAGCAGTTCTTC. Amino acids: CASSIRFGDNEQFF.

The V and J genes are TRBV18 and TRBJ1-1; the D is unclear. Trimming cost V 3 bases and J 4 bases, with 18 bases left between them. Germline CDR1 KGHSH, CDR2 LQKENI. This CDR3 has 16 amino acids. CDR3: CASSPLPSPQGTEAFF. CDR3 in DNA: TGTGCCAGCTCACCTCTTCCCTCTCCACAAGGCACTGAAGCTTTCTTT.

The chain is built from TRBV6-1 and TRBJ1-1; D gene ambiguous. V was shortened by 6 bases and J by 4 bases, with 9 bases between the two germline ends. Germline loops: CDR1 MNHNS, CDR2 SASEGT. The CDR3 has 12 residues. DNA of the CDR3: TGTGCCAGCAGCGGGGTGGTCACTGAAGCTTTCTTT. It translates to CASSGVVTEAFF.

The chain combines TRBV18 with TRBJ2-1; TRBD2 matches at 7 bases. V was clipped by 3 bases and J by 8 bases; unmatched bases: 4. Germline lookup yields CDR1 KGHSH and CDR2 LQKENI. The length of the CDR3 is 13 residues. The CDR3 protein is CASSPREGDEQFF. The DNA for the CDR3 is TGTGCCAGCTCACCTAGGGAGGGTGATGAGCAGTTCTTC. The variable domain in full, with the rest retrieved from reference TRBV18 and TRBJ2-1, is NAGVMQNPRHLVRRRGQEARLRCSPMKGHSHVYWYRQLPEEGLKFMVYLQKENIIDESGMPKERFSAEFPKEGPSILRIQQVVRGDSAAYFCASSPREGDEQFFGPGTRLTVL.

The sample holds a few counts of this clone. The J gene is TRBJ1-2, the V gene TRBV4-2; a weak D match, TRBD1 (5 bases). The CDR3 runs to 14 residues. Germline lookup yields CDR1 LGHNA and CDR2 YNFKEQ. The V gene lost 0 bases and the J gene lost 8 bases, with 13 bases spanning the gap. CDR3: CASSQDQGLGGYTF. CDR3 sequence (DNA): TGTGCCAGCAGCCAAGATCAGGGTTTGGGAGGCTACACCTTC.

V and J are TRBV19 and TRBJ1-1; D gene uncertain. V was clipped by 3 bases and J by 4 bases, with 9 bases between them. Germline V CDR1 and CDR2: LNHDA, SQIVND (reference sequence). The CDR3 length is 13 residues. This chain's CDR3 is CASSIGRPTEAFF. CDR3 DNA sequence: TGTGCCAGTAGTATTGGGAGGCCCACTGAAGCTTTCTTT.

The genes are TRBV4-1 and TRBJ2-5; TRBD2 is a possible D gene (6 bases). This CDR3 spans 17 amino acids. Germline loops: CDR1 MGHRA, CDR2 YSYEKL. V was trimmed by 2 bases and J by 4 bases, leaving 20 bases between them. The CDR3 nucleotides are TGCGCCAGCAGCCAACCGCACACGGCGGGGTGGGGAGAGACCCAGTACTTC. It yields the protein CASSQPHTAGWGETQYF.

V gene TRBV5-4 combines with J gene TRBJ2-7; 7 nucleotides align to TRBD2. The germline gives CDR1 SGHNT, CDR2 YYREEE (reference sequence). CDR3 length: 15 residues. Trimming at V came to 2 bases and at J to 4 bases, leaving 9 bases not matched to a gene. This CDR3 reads CASSFLTSDQYEQYF. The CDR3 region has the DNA TGTGCCAGCAGCTTTCTCACTAGCGACCAATACGAGCAGTACTTC.

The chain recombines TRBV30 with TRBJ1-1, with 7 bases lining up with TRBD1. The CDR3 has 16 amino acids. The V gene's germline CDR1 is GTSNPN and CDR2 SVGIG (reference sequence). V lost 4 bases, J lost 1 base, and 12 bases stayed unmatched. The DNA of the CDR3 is TGTGCCTGGACAGGGGGTCCCGGGGCGGGGAACACTGAAGCTTTCTTT. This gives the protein CAWTGGPGAGNTEAFF.

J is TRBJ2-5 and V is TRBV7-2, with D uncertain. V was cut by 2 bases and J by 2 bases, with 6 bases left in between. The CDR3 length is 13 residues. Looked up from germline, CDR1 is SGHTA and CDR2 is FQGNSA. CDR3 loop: CASSLTLQETQYF. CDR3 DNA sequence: TGTGCCAGCAGCTTAACCTTACAAGAGACCCAGTACTTC.

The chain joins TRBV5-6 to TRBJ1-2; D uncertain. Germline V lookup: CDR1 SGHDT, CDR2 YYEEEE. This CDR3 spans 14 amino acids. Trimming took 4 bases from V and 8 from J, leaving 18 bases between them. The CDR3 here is CASSLRAGLEGYTF. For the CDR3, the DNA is TGTGCCAGCAGCCTTCGTGCGGGCCTCGAGGGCTACACCTTC.

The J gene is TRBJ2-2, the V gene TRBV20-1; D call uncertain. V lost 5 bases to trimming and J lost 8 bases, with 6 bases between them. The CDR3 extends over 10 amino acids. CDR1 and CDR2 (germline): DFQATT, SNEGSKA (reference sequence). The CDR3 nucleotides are TGCAGTGCTCGCCGTGGGGAGCTGTTTTTT. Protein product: CSARRGELFF.